This TCR beta chain was recorded in a study of tumor-infiltrating lymphocytes in primary liver carcinoma. Study-wide results and limits: Just about 7-25% of leading clones were found in every one of five regions. Compared with tumor region pairs, tumor-adjacent and tumor-blood pairs overlapped less.

From roughly 0.5 ug total RNA, TCR beta cDNA was generated with a primer in the constant region. Slightly modified ARM-PCR, run as three nested multiplex PCR rounds, produced the TCR beta libraries. With TRBV1-TRBV30 forward primers and a C-beta reverse primer, the first two PCR rounds were run for approximately 10 cycles each. TCRdb re-derived calls from the multiplex PCR reads in MiXCR, one entry per CDR3 protein. The sample consists of roughly 78,000 distinct CDR3 sequences, around 75% of them appearing once. For this clonotype: No antigen is known for it.

Total RNA and DNA came together from approximately 20-30 mg of bulk tissue without cell sorting. The V gene lost 7 bases and the J gene lost 5 bases, with 14 bases spanning the gap. CDR1 is SQVTM, CDR2 ANQGSEA, per germline. The CDR3 is made up of 13 amino acids. Sequencing was performed on liver tumor tissue from sampling region 4. As for subset: tumor region T4, right-lateral pole. This clonotype was sampled from a woman aged 60 to 75 with primary liver carcinoma and hepatitis B virus infection. The chain recombines TRBV29-1 with TRBJ1-4; D perhaps matches TRBD1 (6 bases). CDR3 sequence (DNA): TGCAGCGATGAGGACAGATCAAATGAAAAACTGTTTTTT. This translates into CSDEDRSNEKLFF.